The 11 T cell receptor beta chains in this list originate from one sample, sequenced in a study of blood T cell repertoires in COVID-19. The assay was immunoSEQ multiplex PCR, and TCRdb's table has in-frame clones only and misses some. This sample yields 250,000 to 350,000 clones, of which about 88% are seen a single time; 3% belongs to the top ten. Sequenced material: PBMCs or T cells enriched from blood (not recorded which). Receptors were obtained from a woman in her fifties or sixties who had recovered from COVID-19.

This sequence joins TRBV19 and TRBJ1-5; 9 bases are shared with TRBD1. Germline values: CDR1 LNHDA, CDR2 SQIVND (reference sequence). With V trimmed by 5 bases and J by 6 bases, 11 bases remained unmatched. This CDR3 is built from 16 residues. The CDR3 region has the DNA TGTGCCAGTAGTCCGGGACAGGGACGGGTGGGTCAGCCCCAGCATTTT. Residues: CASSPGQGRVGQPQHF.

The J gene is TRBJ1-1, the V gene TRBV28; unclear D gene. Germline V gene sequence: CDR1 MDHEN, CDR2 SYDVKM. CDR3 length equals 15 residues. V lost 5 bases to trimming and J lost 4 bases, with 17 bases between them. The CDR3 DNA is TGTGCCAGCAGTCCGAGAGTCGGGGTTCGCACTGAAGCTTTCTTT. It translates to CASSPRVGVRTEAFF. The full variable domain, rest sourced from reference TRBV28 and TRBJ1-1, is DVKVTQSSRYLVKRTGEKVFLECVQDMDHENMFWYRQDPGLGLRLIYFSYDVKMKEKGDIPEGYSVSREKKERFSLILESASTNQTSMYLCASSPRVGVRTEAFFGQGTRLTVV.

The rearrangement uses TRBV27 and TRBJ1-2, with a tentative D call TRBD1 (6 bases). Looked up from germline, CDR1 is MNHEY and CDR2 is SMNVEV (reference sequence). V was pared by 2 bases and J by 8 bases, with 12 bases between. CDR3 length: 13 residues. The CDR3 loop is CASSLPTGRGYTF. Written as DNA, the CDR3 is TGTGCCAGCAGTTTACCCACAGGGCGCGGCTACACCTTC.

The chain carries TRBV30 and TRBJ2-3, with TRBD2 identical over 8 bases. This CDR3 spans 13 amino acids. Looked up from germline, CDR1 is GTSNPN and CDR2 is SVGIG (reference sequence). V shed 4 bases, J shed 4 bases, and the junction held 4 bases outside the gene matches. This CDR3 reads CAWNPGGADTQYF. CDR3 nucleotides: TGTGCCTGGAATCCGGGAGGGGCAGATACGCAGTATTTT. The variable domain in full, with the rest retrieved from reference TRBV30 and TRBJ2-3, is SQTIHQWPATLVQPVGSPLSLECTVEGTSNPNLYWYRQAAGRGLQLLFYSVGIGQISSEVPQNLSASRPQDRQFILSSKKLLLSDSGFYLCAWNPGGADTQYFGPGTRLTVL.

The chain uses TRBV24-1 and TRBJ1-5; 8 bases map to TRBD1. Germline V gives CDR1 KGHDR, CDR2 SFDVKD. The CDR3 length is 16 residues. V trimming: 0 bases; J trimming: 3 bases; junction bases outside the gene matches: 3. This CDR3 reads CATSDLTGGFNQPQHF. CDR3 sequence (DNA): TGTGCCACCAGTGATTTGACAGGGGGATTCAATCAGCCCCAGCATTTT.

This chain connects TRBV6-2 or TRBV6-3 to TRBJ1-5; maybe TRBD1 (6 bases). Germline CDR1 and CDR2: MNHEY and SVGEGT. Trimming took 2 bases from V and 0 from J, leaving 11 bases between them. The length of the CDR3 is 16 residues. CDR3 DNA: TGTGCCAGCAGTTACGGGGGGGCAAGTAGCAATCAGCCCCAGCATTTT. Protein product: CASSYGGASSNQPQHF.

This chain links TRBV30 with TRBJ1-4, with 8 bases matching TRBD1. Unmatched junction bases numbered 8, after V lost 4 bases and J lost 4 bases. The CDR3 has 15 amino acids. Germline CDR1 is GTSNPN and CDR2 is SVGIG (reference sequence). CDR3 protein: CAWTTGQGRNEKLFF. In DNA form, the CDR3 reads TGTGCCTGGACTACTGGACAGGGACGTAATGAAAAACTGTTTTTT.

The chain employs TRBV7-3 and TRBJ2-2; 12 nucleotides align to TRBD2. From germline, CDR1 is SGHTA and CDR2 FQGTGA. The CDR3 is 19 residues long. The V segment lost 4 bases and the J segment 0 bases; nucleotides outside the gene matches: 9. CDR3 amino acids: CASSSQAGLAGSNTGELFF. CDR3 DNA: TGTGCCAGCAGCTCCCAGGCGGGACTAGCGGGCTCGAACACCGGGGAGCTGTTTTTT.

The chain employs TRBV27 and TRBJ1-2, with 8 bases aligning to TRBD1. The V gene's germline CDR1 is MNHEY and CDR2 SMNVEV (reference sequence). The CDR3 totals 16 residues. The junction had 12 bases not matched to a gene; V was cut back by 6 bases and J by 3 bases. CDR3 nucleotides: TGTGCCAGCAGCAACCATCAGGGGGCTAAGGACTATGGCTACACCTTC. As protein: CASSNHQGAKDYGYTF.

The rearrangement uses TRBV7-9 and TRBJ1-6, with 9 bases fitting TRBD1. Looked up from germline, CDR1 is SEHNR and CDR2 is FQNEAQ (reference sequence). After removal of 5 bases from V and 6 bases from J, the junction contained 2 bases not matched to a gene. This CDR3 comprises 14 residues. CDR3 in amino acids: CASSEGQGNSPLHF. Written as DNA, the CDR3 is TGTGCCAGCAGCGAGGGACAGGGTAATTCACCCCTCCACTTT.

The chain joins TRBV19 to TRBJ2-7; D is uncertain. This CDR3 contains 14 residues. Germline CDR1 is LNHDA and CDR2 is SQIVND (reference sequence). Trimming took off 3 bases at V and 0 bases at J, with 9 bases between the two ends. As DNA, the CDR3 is TGTGCCAGTAGTATTGGCAGGAACTCCTACGAGCAGTACTTC. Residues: CASSIGRNSYEQYF.